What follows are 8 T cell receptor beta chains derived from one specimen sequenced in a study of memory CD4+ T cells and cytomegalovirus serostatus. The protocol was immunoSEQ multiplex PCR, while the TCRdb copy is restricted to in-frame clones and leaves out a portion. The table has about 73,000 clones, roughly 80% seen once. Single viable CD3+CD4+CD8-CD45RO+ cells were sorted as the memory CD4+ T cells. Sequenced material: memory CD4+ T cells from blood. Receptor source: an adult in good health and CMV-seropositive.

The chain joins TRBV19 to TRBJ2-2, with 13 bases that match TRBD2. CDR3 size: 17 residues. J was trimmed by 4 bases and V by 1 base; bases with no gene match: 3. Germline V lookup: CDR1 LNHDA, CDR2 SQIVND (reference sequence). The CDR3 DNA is TGTGCCAGTAGTATAGGACTAGCGGGAGGAAGCACCGGGGAGCTGTTTTTT. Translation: CASSIGLAGGSTGELFF.

The CDR3 loop is CASGGQPSTGELFF. CDR3 sequence (DNA): TGTGCCAGTGGAGGGCAGCCCTCCACCGGGGAGCTGTTTTTT. The genes are TRBV6-1 and TRBJ2-2, with D possibly being TRBD2 (6 bases). This CDR3 has 14 amino acids. V lost 9 bases to trimming and J lost 4 bases, with 15 bases between them. Looked up from germline, CDR1 is MNHNS and CDR2 is SASEGT.

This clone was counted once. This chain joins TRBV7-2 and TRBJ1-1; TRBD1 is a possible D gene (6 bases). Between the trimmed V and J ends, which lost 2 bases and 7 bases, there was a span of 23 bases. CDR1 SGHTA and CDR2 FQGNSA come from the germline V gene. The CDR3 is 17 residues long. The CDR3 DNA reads TGTGCCAGCAGCTTAAGCTTCGGCAGGGGTAAGCTTCATGAAGCTTTCTTT. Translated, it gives CASSLSFGRGKLHEAFF. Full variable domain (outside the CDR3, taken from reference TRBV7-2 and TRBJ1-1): GAGVSQSPSNKVTEKGKDVELRCDPISGHTALYWYRQSLGQGLEFLIYFQGNSAPDKSGLPSDRFSAERTGGSVSTLTIQRTQQEDSAVYLCASSLSFGRGKLHEAFFGQGTRLTVV.

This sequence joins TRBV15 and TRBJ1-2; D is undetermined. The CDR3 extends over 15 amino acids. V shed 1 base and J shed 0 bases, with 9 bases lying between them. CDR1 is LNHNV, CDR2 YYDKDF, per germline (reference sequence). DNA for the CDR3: TGTGCCACCAGCAGAGGGACGGCCACTAACTATGGCTACACCTTC. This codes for CATSRGTATNYGYTF.

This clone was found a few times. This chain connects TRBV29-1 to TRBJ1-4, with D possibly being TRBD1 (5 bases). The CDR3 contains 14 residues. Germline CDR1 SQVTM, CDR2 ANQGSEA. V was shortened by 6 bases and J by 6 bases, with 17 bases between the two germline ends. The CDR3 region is CSVGGTDPYEKLFF. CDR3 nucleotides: TGCAGCGTCGGGGGGACGGACCCCTATGAAAAACTGTTTTTT. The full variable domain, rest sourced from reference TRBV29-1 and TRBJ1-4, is SAVISQKPSRDICQRGTSLTIQCQVDSQVTMMFWYRQQPGQSLTLIATANQGSEATYESGFVIDKFPISRPNLTFSTLTVSNMSPEDSSIYLCSVGGTDPYEKLFFGSGTQLSVL.

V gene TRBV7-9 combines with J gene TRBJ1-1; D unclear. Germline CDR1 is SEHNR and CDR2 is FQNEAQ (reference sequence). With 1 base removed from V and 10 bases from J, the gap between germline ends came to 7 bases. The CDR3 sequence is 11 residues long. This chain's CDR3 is CASSLGLVAFF. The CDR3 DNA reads TGTGCCAGCAGCTTAGGGCTGGTAGCTTTCTTT.

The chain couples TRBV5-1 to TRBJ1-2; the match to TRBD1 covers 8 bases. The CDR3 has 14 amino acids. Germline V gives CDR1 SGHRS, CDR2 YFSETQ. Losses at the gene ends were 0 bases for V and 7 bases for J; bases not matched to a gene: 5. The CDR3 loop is CASSLGPGTGGYTF. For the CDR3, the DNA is TGCGCCAGCAGCTTGGGCCCCGGGACAGGTGGCTACACCTTC.

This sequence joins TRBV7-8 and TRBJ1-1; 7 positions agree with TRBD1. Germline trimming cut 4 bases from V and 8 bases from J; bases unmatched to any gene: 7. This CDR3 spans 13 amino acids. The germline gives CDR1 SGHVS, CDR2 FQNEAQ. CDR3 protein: CASSSAQGGEAFF. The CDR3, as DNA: TGTGCCAGCAGCTCCGCCCAGGGGGGGGAAGCTTTCTTT.